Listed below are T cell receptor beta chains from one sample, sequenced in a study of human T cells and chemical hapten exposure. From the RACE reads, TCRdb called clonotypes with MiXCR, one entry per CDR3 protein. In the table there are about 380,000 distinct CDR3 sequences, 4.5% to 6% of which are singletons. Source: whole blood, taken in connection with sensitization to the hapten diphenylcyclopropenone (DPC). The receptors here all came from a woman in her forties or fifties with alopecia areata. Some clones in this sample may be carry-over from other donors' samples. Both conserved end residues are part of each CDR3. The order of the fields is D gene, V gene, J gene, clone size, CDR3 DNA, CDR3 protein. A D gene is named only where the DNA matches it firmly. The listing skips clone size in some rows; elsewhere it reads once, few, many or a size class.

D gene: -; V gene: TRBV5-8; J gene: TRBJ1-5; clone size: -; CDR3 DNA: TGTGCCAGCAGCTTTGGGGGGCGGCAGCCCCAGCATTTT; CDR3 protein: CASSFGGRQPQHF
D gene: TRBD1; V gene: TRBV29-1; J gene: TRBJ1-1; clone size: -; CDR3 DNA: TGCAGCGGGCGGACAGGGCGGGACACTGAAGCTTTCTTT; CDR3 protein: CSGRTGRDTEAFF
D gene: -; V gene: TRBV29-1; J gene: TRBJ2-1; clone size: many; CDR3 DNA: TGCAGCGTTGGGGGGAATGAGCAGTTCTTC; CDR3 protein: CSVGGNEQFF
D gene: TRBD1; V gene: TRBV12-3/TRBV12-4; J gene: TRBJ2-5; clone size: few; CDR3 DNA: TGTGCCAGCAGTATCGGACAGGGGGAGACCCAGTACTTC; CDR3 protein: CASSIGQGETQYF
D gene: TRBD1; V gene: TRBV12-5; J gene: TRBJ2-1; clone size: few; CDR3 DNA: TGTGCTAGTGCCGCGTATTTTGGGACAGGGGCCTACAATGAGCAGTTCTTC; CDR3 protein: CASAAYFGTGAYNEQFF
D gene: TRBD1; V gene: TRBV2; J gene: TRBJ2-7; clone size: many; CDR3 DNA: TGTGCCAGCAGGGACAGGGGGGAGCAGTACTTC; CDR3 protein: CASRDRGEQYF
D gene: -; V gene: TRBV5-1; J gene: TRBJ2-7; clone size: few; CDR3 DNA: TGCGCCAGCAGCTTATACGGGACACAGGACTACGAGCAGTACTTC; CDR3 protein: CASSLYGTQDYEQYF
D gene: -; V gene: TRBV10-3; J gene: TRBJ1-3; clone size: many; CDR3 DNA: TGTGCCATCAGTGATCTGGGGGCGGCTGGAAACACCATATATTTT; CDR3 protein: CAISDLGAAGNTIYF
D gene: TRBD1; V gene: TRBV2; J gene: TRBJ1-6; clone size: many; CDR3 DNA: TGTGCCAGCAGTGTCGGACAGGGCGGGTCACCCCTCCACTTT; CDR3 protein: CASSVGQGGSPLHF
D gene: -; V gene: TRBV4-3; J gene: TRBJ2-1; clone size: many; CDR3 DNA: TGCGCCAGCAGCCAAGAAGGGGAAGGCGCGGCCGATGAGCAGTTCTTC; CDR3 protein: CASSQEGEGAADEQFF
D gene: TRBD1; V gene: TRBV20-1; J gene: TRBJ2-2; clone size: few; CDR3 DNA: TGCAGTGCTAGGACACAGGGGGCCGCCGGGGAGCTGTTTTTT; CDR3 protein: CSARTQGAAGELFF
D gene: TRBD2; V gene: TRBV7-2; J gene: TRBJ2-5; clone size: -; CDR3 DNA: TGTGCCAGCAGCTTCCGGGAGGGCCCCGAGACCCAGTACTTC; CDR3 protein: CASSFREGPETQYF
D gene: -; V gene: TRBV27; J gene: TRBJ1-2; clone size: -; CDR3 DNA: TGTGCCAGCAGTTTAGCGGGACTGGGGCCATTGGGACGCTACACCTTC; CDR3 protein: CASSLAGLGPLGRYTF
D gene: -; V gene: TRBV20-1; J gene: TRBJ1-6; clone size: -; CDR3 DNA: TGCAGTGCTAGCCACCTGGGGCAGGGGATGTATAATTCACCCCTCCACTTT; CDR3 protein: CSASHLGQGMYNSPLHF
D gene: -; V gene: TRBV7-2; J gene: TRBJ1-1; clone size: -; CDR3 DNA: TGTGCCAGCAGGTCCGAACAGCCGAACACTGAAGCTTTCTTT; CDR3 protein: CASRSEQPNTEAFF
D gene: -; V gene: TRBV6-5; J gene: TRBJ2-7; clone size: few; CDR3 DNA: TGTGCCAGCAGTACTCTAGGGGGGGATTACGAGCAGTACTTC; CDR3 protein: CASSTLGGDYEQYF
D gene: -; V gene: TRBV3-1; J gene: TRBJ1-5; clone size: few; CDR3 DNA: TGTGCCAGCAGCCAAGAAGGGGTCGGCAATCAGCCCCAGCATTTT; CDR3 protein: CASSQEGVGNQPQHF
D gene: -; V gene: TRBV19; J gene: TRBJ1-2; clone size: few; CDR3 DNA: TGTGCCAGCACCCAGAGCGGAGCTAACTATGGCTACACCTTC; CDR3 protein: CASTQSGANYGYTF
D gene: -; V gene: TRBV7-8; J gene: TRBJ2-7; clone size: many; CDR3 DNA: TGTGCCAGCAGCTTCCCCCGGGGGAAGATAACCTACGAGCAGTACTTC; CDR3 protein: CASSFPRGKITYEQYF
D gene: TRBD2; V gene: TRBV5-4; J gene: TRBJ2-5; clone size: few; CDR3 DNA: TGTGCCAGCAGCTTGGCCGGGACTAACCAAGAGACCCAGTACTTC; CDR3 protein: CASSLAGTNQETQYF
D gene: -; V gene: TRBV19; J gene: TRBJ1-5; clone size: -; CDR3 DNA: TGTGCCATACAACAAAATAGCAATCAGCCCCAGCATTTT; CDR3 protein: CAIQQNSNQPQHF
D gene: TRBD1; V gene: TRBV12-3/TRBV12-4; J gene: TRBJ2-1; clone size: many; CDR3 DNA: TGTGCCAGCAGCAGGGGGTTCAACAATGAGCAGTTCTTC; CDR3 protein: CASSRGFNNEQFF
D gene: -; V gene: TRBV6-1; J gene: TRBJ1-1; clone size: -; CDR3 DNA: TGTGCCAGCAGTTCCAGGGAGAGGACTGAAGCTTTCTTT; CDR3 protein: CASSSRERTEAFF
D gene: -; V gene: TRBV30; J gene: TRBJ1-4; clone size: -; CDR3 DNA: TGTGCCTGGAGTGTTGGCGAAAAACTGTTTTTT; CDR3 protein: CAWSVGEKLFF
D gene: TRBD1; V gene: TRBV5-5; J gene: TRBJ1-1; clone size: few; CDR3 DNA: TGTGCCAGCAGCCACAGGGGGCTTGGCACTGAAGCTTTCTTT; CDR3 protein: CASSHRGLGTEAFF
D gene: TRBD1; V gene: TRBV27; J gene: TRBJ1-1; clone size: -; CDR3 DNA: TGTGCCAGCAGACCGCCGGGACAGGGGGCTGAAGCTTTCTTT; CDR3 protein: CASRPPGQGAEAFF
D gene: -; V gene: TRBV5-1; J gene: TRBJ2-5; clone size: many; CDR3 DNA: TGCGCCAGCAGCTTGGTTGGCGGAGCACAAGAGACCCAGTACTTC; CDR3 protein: CASSLVGGAQETQYF
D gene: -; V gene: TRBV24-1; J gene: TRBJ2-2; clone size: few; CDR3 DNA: TGTGCCACCAGTGCGACAGCGAACACCGGGGAGCTGTTTTTT; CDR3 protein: CATSATANTGELFF
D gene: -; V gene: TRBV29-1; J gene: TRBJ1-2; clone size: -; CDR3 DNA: TGCAGCGTTGAAGCACAGGGAGGTGGCTACACCTTC; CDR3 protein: CSVEAQGGGYTF
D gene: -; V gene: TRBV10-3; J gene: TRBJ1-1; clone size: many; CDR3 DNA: TGTGCCATCAGTGAGGGGGGGACTGAAGCTTTCTTT; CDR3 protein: CAISEGGTEAFF
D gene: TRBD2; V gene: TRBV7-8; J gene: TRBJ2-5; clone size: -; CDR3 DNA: TGTGCCAGCAGCTTTTATACTAGCGGGGCAGGAGAGACCCAGTACTTC; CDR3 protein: CASSFYTSGAGETQYF
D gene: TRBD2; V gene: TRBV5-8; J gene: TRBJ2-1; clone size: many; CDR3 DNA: TGTGCCAGCAGCTTTCGACTAGCGGGGGGGGATGAGCAGTTCTTC; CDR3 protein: CASSFRLAGGDEQFF
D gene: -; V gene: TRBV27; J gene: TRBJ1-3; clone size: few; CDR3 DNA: TGTGCCAGCAGTTTAACAGGTACTACAGGAAACACCATATATTTT; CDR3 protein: CASSLTGTTGNTIYF
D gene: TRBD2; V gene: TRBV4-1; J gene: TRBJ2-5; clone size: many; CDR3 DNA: TGCGCCAGCAGCCTTCGGACTAGCGGGGCCCCGTACCAAGAGACCCAGTACTTC; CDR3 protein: CASSLRTSGAPYQETQYF
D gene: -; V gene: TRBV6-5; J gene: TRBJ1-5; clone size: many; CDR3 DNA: TGTGCCAGCAGTTTGGCAAACGGTCAGCCCCAGCATTTT; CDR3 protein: CASSLANGQPQHF
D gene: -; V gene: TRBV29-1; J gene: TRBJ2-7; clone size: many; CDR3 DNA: TGCAGCCCGAGTCCTGCGGGGTACGAGCAGTACTTC; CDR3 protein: CSPSPAGYEQYF
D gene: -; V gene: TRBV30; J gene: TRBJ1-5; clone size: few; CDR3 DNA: TGTGCCTGGAGTGTCCCGGGGGAGGGCCGTAATCAGCCCCAGCATTTT; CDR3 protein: CAWSVPGEGRNQPQHF
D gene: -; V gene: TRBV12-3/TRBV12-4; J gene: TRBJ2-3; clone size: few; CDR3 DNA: TGTGCCAGCAGTTTTGTCCTACATAACACAGATACGCAGTATTTT; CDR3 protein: CASSFVLHNTDTQYF
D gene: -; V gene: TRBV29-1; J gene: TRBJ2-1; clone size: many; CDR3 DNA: TGCAGCGTTCAGGGCGGGCCCGGGTACAATGAGCAGTTCTTC; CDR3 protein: CSVQGGPGYNEQFF
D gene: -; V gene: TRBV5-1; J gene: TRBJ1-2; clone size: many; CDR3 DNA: TGCGCCAGCAGCTTGGCACAGGATAACTATGGCTACACCTTC; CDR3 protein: CASSLAQDNYGYTF
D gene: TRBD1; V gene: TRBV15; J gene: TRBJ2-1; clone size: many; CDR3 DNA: TGTGCCACCTCAAAGGGGACAGGGATGGATGAGCAGTTCTTC; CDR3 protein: CATSKGTGMDEQFF
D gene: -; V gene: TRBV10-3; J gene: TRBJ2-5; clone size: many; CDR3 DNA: TGTGCCATCAGCCCGGGACTTCAAGAGACCCAGTACTTC; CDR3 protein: CAISPGLQETQYF
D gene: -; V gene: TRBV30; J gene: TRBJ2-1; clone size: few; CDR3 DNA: TGTGCCTGGAGCCCACAGGGAAATGAGCAGTTCTTC; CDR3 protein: CAWSPQGNEQFF
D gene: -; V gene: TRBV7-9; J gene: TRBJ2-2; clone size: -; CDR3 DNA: TGTGCCAGCAGCCGTGATGGGCGAGGCGGGGAGCTGTTTTTT; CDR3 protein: CASSRDGRGGELFF
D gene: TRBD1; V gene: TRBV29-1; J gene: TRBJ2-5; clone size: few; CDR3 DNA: TGCAGCGTTGACGGCCAGGGGGCTGTGGAGACCCAGTACTTC; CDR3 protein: CSVDGQGAVETQYF
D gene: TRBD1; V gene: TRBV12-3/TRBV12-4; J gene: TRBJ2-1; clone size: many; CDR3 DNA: TGTGCCAGCAGATCTTGGGACAGGGGATATGAGCAGTTCTTC; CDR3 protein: CASRSWDRGYEQFF
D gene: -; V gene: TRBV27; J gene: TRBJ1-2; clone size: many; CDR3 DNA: TGTGCCAGCAGTTTATGGGCAAACCTGAACTATGGCTACACCTTC; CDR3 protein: CASSLWANLNYGYTF
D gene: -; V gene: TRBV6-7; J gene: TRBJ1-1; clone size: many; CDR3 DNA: TGTGCCAGCCAGGGGTGTTCGCTGAACACTGAAGCTTTCTTT; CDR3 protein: CASQGCSLNTEAFF
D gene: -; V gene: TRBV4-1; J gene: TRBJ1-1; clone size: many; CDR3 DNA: TGCGCCAGCAGTGTCAAGAATATGAACACTGAAGCTTTCTTT; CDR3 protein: CASSVKNMNTEAFF
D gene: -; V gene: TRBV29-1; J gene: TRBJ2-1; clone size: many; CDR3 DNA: TGCAGCGTTCATCCTGAGCAGTTCTTC; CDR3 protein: CSVHPEQFF
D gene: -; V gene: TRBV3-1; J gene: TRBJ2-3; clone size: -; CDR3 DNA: TGTGCCAGCAGCCAAGGTACCGGAGGTTGGGATACGCAGTATTTT; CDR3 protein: CASSQGTGGWDTQYF
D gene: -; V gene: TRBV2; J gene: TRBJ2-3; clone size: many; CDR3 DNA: TGTGCCATCGAGACCCGGTCAGATACGCAGTATTTT; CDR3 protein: CAIETRSDTQYF
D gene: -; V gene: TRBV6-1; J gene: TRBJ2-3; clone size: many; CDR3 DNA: TGTGCCAGCAGTGGGACACACACAGATACGCAGTATTTT; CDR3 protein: CASSGTHTDTQYF